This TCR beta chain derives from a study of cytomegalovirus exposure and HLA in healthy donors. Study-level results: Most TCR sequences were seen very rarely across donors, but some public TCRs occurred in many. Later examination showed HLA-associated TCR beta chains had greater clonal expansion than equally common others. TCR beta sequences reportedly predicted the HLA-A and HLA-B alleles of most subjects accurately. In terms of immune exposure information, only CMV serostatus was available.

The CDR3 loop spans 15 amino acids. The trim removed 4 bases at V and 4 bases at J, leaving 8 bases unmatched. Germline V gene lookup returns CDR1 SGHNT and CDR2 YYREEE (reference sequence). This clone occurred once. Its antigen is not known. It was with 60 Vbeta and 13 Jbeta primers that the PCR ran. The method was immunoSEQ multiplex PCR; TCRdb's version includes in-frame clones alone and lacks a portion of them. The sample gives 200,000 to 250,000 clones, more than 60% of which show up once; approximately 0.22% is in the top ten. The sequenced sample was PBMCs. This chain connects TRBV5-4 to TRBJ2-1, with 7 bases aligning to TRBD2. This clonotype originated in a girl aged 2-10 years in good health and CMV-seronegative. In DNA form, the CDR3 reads TGTGCCAGCAGCCTTCCGAGGCGGGAGTACAATGAGCAGTTCTTC. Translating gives CASSLPRREYNEQFF.